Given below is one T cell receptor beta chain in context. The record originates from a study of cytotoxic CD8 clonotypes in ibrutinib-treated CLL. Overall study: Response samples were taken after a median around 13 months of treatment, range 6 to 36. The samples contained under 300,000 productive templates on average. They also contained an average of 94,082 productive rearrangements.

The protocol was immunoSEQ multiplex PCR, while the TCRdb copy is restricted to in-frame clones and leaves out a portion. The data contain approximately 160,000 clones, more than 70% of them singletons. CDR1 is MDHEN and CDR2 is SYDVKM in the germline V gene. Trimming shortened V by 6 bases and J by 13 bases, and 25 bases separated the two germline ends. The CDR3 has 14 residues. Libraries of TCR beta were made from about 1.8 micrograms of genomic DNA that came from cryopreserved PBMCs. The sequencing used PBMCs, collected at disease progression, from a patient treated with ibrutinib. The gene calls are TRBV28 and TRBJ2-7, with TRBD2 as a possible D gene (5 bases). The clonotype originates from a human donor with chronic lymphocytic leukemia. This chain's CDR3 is CASRETREGSEFYF. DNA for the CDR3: TGTGCCAGCAGAGAGACCCGTGAGGGTTCCGAGTTTTACTTC.